This TCR beta chain was profiled in a study of lung T cells in sarcoidosis with Löfgren's syndrome listed by TCRdb under 2017. Study-level background: Sarcoidosis was described as a granulomatous, mainly pulmonary disease marked by CD4+ T cell accumulation in bronchoalveolar lavage fluid. The repertoire analyses concentrated on Lofgren's syndrome patients.

Sequencing used an Illumina MiSeq. TCRdb reworked the public reads: Q25 trimming with fastp, MiXCR clone assembly, productive beta chains retained. Entries are consolidated by CDR3 protein sequence, retaining the most common genes and DNA. A total of roughly 3,500 distinct CDR3 sequences appear in this sample, over 15% of them only once. In total, the top ten clones hold roughly 6.9% of the sample. A word on this clonotype: Its antigen is currently not known. Qualities for individual bases were not recorded, and no much larger clone is one base off.

CD4+ T cells collected through bronchoalveolar lavage were the source used for profiling TCR repertoires. General conclusions and limits of the study: Recognition of a sarcoidosis-associated antigen was only suggested, and the antigen itself remained putative and was not identified.

Sequencing was performed on CD4+ T cells from bronchoalveolar lavage. The sequence was obtained from a human donor with sarcoidosis (Löfgren's syndrome or another form), or a control subject (not recorded which).

The CDR3 protein is CASSSLVGTQYF. In nucleotide form, the sequence is TGTGCCAGCAGCTCCCTCGTCGGTACGCAGTATTTT. Recombination connected TRBV7-2 to TRBJ2-3; the D gene is unclear. The germline ends are 10 bases apart after V is trimmed by 4 bases and J by 8 bases. The CDR3 spans 12 residues, from the cysteine through the phenylalanine. Only the CDR3 portion is preserved as DNA: 36 bases, with reading frame beginning at the first base. CDR1 and CDR2 (SGHTA, FQGNSA) derive from the germline V gene.